The entry below describes one T cell receptor beta chain. The data originate from a study of shared clonotypes between healthy human individuals. Profiling relied on immunoSEQ multiplex PCR, and the TCRdb table lists in-frame clones only, not all of them. The profile shows more than 2 million clones, roughly 94% of them singletons. V lost 5 bases and J lost 0, with 16 bases in between. The CDR3 consists of 16 residues. Germline V gene lookup returns CDR1 SGHAT and CDR2 FQNNGV. Study donors comprised healthy, HIV-negative adults devoid of recent acute infection or vaccination. The source material was naive CD4+ T cells sorted from blood. Subset indicated: CD45RA+ positively selected. This sequence was found in a man aged 18 to 29 in good health. V is TRBV11-2 and J is TRBJ1-1; no clear D. CDR3 sequence: CASSPHRAGLNTEAFF. The CDR3 DNA sequence: TGTGCCAGCAGCCCGCACCGGGCTGGGCTGAACACTGAAGCTTTCTTT. Using reference TRBV11-2 and TRBJ1-1 for the parts outside the CDR3, the full variable domain is EAGVAQSPRYKIIEKRQSVAFWCNPISGHATLYWYQQILGQGPKLLIQFQNNGVVDDSQLPKDRFSAERLKGVDSTLKIQPAKLEDSAVYLCASSPHRAGLNTEAFFGQGTRLTVV.